This paragraph reports one T cell receptor beta chain. TCRdb ran MiXCR on the 5' RACE reads and lists one entry per CDR3 protein. Here the sample spans 500,000 to 550,000 distinct CDR3 sequences, about 20% being singletons. The data were obtained in a study of identical twins. Healthy Caucasians supplied all donations. V shed 3 bases and J shed 4 bases, with 10 bases lying between them. Germline lookup yields CDR1 KGHSH and CDR2 LQKENI. The CDR3 runs 15 residues. The same data also went into a second study, on T cells expressing NK-cell markers. That investigation notes: It was still unclear whether expanded NKG2C+ T cell clones were HCMV specific.

The chain recombines TRBV18 with TRBJ2-6; D call uncertain. This clonotype was obtained from a woman between 18 and 29 years old in good health. The sample consisted of CD4+ T cells sorted from blood. DNA for the CDR3: TGTGCCAGCTCACCGTCCATAACCGGGGCCAACGTCCTGACTTTC. Translating it yields CASSPSITGANVLTF.